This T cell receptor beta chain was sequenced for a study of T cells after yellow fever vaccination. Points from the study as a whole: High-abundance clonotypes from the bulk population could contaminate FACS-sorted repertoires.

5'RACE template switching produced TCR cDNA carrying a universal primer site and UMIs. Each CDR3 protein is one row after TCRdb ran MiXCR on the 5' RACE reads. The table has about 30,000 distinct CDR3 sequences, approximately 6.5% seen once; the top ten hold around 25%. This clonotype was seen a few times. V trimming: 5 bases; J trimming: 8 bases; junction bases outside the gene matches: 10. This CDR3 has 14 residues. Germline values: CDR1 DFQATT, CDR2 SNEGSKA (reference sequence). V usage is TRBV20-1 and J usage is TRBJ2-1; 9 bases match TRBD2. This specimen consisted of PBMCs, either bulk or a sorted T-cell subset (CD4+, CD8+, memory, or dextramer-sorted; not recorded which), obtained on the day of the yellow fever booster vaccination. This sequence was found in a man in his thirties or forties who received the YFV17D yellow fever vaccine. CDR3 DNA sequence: TGCAGTGCTCACCCTATAGCGGGAGATTATGAGCAGTTCTTC. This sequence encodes CSAHPIAGDYEQFF.